This T cell receptor beta chain is from a study of T cell changes during pregnancy in multiple sclerosis. This table comes from immunoSEQ multiplex PCR, and its TCRdb copy is limited to in-frame clones, with some not included. The sample lists 50,000 to 70,000 clones; 75% to 95% were seen once. The CDR3 has 13 amino acids. Germline CDR1 reads SEHNR; CDR2 reads FQNEAQ (reference sequence). Trimming shortened V by 5 bases and J by 5 bases, and 13 bases separated the two germline ends. This clonotype originated in a female donor in good health, enrolled as a control in a pregnancy study. The source was peripheral blood, collected in the third trimester of pregnancy. The rearrangement links TRBV7-9 to TRBJ2-7; a weak D match, TRBD1 (6 bases). The CDR3 bases are TGTGCCAGCAGCAAAGTACAGGGCCACGAGCAGTACTTC. Translation gives CASSKVQGHEQYF.